Each of the 19 T cell receptor beta chains below was sequenced from the same sample in a study of shared clonotypes between healthy human individuals (dated by TCRdb to 2018 to 2020). The receptor library was made with the immunoSEQ multiplex PCR assay. Held by TCRdb, this immuneACCESS table contains in-frame sequences only and omits some clones. Under half of the omission traces to an unresolved V gene where checked; the cause of the rest is unknown. For this sample there are around 2.1 million clones; roughly 91% appear just once. Around 1.7% of the sample goes to the ten largest clones. CD8 naive samples consisted of CD45RO-negative cells that were positively selected for CCR7, yielding a CD45RA+CCR7+ population without TemRA cells. The sequenced material came from naive CD8+ T cells from PBMCs. Explained via the paper, the cell subset or site label denotes: CD45RA+CCR7+. These receptors were collected from a man younger than 35 in good health. Some clones in this sample may be carry-over from other donors' samples.

The rearrangement joins TRBV7-2 to TRBJ2-3, with D possibly being TRBD2 (6 bases). This CDR3 is 15 amino acids long. Trimming removed 2 bases at V and 9 bases at J, with 18 bases between. CDR1 is SGHTA and CDR2 is FQGNSA in the germline V gene. CDR3 in amino acids: CASSLRPRREETQYF. The DNA of the CDR3 is TGTGCCAGCAGCTTACGGCCGAGGAGGGAGGAGACGCAGTATTTT.

The genes are TRBV19 and TRBJ2-1, with 9 bases lining up with TRBD2. Losses at the gene ends were 7 bases for V and 6 bases for J; bases not matched to a gene: 16. Per germline, CDR1 LNHDA and CDR2 SQIVND (reference sequence). The CDR3 totals 17 residues. The CDR3 is CASMGGRATRVPNEQFF. For the CDR3, the DNA is TGTGCCAGTATGGGCGGGAGGGCCACTCGGGTTCCCAATGAGCAGTTCTTC.

The chain couples TRBV5-1 to TRBJ1-1; 9 positions match TRBD1. V lost 3 bases and J lost 3; bases outside the gene matches: 12. This CDR3 has 17 amino acids. In germline, CDR1 is SGHRS, CDR2 YFSETQ. This CDR3 reads CASSWSMETGGDTEAFF. CDR3 nucleotide sequence: TGCGCCAGCAGCTGGAGTATGGAGACAGGGGGGGACACTGAAGCTTTCTTT.

In its sample, this clone was seen once. The chain recombines TRBV7-9 with TRBJ2-1; TRBD2 matches 11 bases. Trimming removed 1 base from V and 4 bases from J; junction bases left unmatched: 12. Germline V gene sequence: CDR1 SEHNR, CDR2 FQNEAQ (reference sequence). This CDR3 is built from 19 residues. The CDR3 DNA sequence: TGTGCCAGCAGCTTAGTCGGCACTAGCGGGAGAAGATGGTACAATGAGCAGTTCTTC. Translating it yields CASSLVGTSGRRWYNEQFF.

The chain employs TRBV18 and TRBJ2-7; possible D gene TRBD1, 5 bases. Trimming shortened V by 5 bases and J by 2 bases, and 13 bases separated the two germline ends. Germline V gives CDR1 KGHSH, CDR2 LQKENI. CDR3 length: 14 residues. For the CDR3, the DNA is TGTGCCAGCTCAACGACAGCAATCCCCTACGAGCAGTACTTC. It translates to CASSTTAIPYEQYF.

The chain joins TRBV6-5 to TRBJ2-1, with D perhaps TRBD2 (5 bases). Between the trimmed V and J ends, which lost 5 bases and 0 bases, there was a span of 11 bases. CDR1 and CDR2 (germline): MNHEY, SVGAGI. This CDR3 is 15 amino acids long. The CDR3 loop reads CASSLIASSYNEQFF. CDR3 bases: TGTGCCAGCAGTCTCATAGCGAGCTCCTACAATGAGCAGTTCTTC.

J is TRBJ1-1 and V is TRBV5-1; D might be TRBD1 (6 bases). V was cut by 1 base and J by 3 bases, with 13 bases left in between. The CDR3 is 15 amino acids. Germline values: CDR1 SGHRS, CDR2 YFSETQ. The CDR3 here is CASSLHREGYTEAFF. DNA for the CDR3: TGCGCCAGCAGCTTGCACAGGGAAGGATACACTGAAGCTTTCTTT.

J is TRBJ2-1 and V is TRBV2; 15 bases match TRBD2. J was trimmed by 7 bases and V by 5 bases; bases with no gene match: 6. The CDR3 spans 16 residues. Germline V lookup: CDR1 SNHLY, CDR2 FYNNEI. CDR3 bases: TGTGCCAGCAGTCGGACTAGCGGGAGGGCCTCTAATGAGCAGTTCTTC. Its translation is CASSRTSGRASNEQFF. Supplemented by reference TRBV2 and TRBJ2-1, the full variable domain reads EPEVTQTPSHQVTQMGQEVILRCVPISNHLYFYWYRQILGQKVEFLVSFYNNEISEKSEIFDDQFSVERPDGSNFTLKIRSTKLEDSAMYFCASSRTSGRASNEQFFGPGTRLTVL.

The rearrangement links TRBV2 to TRBJ1-2; 10 nucleotides agree with TRBD1. V lost 6 bases to trimming and J lost 3 bases; unmatched junction nucleotides: 10. This CDR3 has 16 amino acids. Germline CDR1 and CDR2: SNHLY and FYNNEI. The CDR3 DNA follows: TGTGCCAGCAGCGTTTCAGGGGGACAGGGGTACTATGGCTACACCTTC. Amino acid sequence: CASSVSGGQGYYGYTF.

Note on this clone: Within the sample, other DNA sequences also encode this same CDR3. V usage is TRBV7-9 and J usage is TRBJ1-1; D gene uncertain. V gave up 2 bases and J gave up 4 bases, with 5 bases separating them. The CDR3 loop spans 12 amino acids. Germline CDR1 is SEHNR and CDR2 is FQNEAQ (reference sequence). The CDR3 sequence is CASSLQSTEAFF. CDR3 nucleotide sequence: TGTGCCAGCAGCTTACAGTCCACTGAAGCTTTCTTT.

DNA of the CDR3: TGTGCCAGCAGCGGGGGGATAGGCGGTCTCCACGAGCAGTACTTC. It specifies CASSGGIGGLHEQYF. The chain employs TRBV9 and TRBJ2-7; D possibly matches TRBD1 or TRBD2 (5 bases each). CDR3 length: 15 residues. The V and J ends lost 3 bases and 5 bases respectively, with 18 bases between them. Germline values: CDR1 SGDLS, CDR2 YYNGEE. Based on the CDR3 plus reference TRBV9 and TRBJ2-7, the full variable domain is DSGVTQTPKHLITATGQRVTLRCSPRSGDLSVYWYQQSLDQGLQFLIQYYNGEERAKGNILERFSAQQFPDLHSELNLSSLELGDSALYFCASSGGIGGLHEQYFGPGTRLTVT.

This clone was observed a handful of times. The CDR3 DNA sequence: TGTGCCAGCAGCTTGACTACGGACAGGGAGGAGTTCTTC. Its protein product is CASSLTTDREEFF. The rearrangement links TRBV11-1 to TRBJ2-1, with 8 bases that match TRBD1. This CDR3 spans 13 amino acids. Germline CDR1 and CDR2: SGHAT and FQDESV (reference sequence). Germline trimming cut 3 bases from V and 14 bases from J; bases unmatched to any gene: 9.

A remark on this clone: The same CDR3 arises from other DNA sequences in this sample as well. The rearrangement uses TRBV19 and TRBJ2-5; D is perhaps TRBD1 or TRBD2 (6 bases each). With 5 bases removed from V and 5 bases from J, the gap between germline ends came to 15 bases. Germline CDR1 and CDR2: LNHDA and SQIVND (reference sequence). The CDR3 contains 14 residues. In nucleotides, the CDR3 is TGTGCCAGTAGTCCCCGTGGGGGGCAGGAGACCCAGTACTTC. It translates to CASSPRGGQETQYF.

This chain joins TRBV10-3 and TRBJ2-1, with 9 positions matching TRBD1. After removal of 4 bases from V and 3 bases from J, the junction contained 10 bases not matched to a gene. The CDR3 is made up of 17 amino acids. Germline loops: CDR1 ENHRY, CDR2 SYGVKD. Here the CDR3 reads CAISGATWDRDYNEQFF. CDR3 nucleotides: TGTGCCATCAGTGGGGCTACGTGGGACAGGGACTACAATGAGCAGTTCTTC.

CDR3 protein: CASSQDRAGLAWGSGNTIYF. CDR3 bases: TGTGCCAGCAGCCAAGATCGAGCAGGTCTAGCTTGGGGGTCTGGAAACACCATATATTTT. V gene TRBV14 combines with J gene TRBJ1-3; D is possibly TRBD1 (5 bases). Germline V gene lookup returns CDR1 SGHDN and CDR2 FVKESK. V lost 0 bases, J lost 1 base, and 22 bases lay in between. The CDR3 consists of 20 residues.

The chain has TRBV5-6 and TRBJ2-5; D might be TRBD1 (5 bases). The length of the CDR3 is 14 residues. Trimming left V 0 bases short and J 5 bases short, with 11 bases between. Germline-derived CDR1 and CDR2 are SGHDT and YYEEEE. The chain's CDR3 is CASSLGSGLETQYF. The CDR3 coding sequence is TGTGCCAGCAGCTTGGGGTCAGGGTTGGAGACCCAGTACTTC.

The J gene is TRBJ1-2, the V gene TRBV4-3; D is perhaps TRBD1 (6 bases). The CDR3 length is 17 residues. From germline, CDR1 is LGHNA and CDR2 YSLEER. V was shortened by 0 bases and J by 4 bases, with 18 bases between the two germline ends. The CDR3 protein is CASSQDRLGRGSYGYTF. CDR3 DNA sequence: TGCGCCAGCAGCCAAGATAGGCTGGGCAGGGGAAGCTATGGCTACACCTTC.

The CDR3 DNA sequence: TGTGCCAGCAGTTCTCAGGGGACAGGTAATCAGCCCCAGCATTTT. This gives the protein CASSSQGTGNQPQHF. The chain recombines TRBV28 with TRBJ1-5; 8 bases line up with TRBD1. The germline CDR1 and CDR2 sequences are MDHEN and SYDVKM. The length of the CDR3 is 15 residues. After removal of 4 bases from V and 4 bases from J, the junction contained 6 bases not matched to a gene.

The chain couples TRBV30 to TRBJ1-1; perhaps TRBD1 as D (5 bases). The germline V gene has CDR1 GTSNPN and CDR2 SVGIG (reference sequence). The CDR3 contains 13 residues. V was trimmed by 0 bases and J by 4 bases, leaving 9 bases between them. CDR3 nucleotide sequence: TGTGCCTGGAGTGTCGGGGCAAGCACTGAAGCTTTCTTT. This translates into CAWSVGASTEAFF.